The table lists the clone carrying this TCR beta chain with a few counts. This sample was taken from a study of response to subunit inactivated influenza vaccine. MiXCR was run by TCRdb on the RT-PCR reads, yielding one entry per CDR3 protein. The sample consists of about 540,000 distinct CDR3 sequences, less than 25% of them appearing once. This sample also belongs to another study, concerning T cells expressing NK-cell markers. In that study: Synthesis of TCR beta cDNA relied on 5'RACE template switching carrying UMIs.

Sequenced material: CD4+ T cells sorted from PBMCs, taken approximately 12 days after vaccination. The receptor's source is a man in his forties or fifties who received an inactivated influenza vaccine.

CDR3 nucleotide sequence: TGTGCCAGCAGCTTAAAAGAATTGAACACTGAAGCTTTCTTT. Translation: CASSLKELNTEAFF. The chain employs TRBV11-1 and TRBJ1-1, with D hard to call. Germline V gene sequence: CDR1 SGHAT, CDR2 FQDESV (reference sequence). The V and J ends lost 2 bases and 0 bases respectively, with 7 bases between them. The CDR3 runs to 14 residues. Full variable domain (outside the CDR3, taken from reference TRBV11-1 and TRBJ1-1): EAEVAQSPRYKITEKSQAVAFWCDPISGHATLYWYRQILGQGPELLVQFQDESVVDDSQLPKDRFSAERLKGVDSTLKIQPAELGDSAMYLCASSLKELNTEAFFGQGTRLTVV.